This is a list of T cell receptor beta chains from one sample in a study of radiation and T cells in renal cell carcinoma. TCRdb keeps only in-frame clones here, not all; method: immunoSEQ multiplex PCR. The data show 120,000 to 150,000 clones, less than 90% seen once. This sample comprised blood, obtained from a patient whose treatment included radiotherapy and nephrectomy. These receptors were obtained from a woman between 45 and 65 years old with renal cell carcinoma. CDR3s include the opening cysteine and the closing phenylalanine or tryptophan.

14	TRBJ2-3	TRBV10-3	CAISTGGSGDTQYF
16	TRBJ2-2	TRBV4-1	CASSQVGAMNTGELFF
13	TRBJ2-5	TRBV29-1	CSVAQGAGGAQYF
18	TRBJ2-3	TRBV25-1	CARRENGTSGSLTDTQYF
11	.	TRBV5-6	CASSLTYEQYF
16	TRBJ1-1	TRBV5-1	CASSLVWGNMNTEAFF
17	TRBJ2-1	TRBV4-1	CASSAGGGRTNYNEQFF
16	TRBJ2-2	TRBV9	CASSVQVGGNTGELFF
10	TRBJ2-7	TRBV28	CASIPYEQYF
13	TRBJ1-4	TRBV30	CAWATGGVEKLFF
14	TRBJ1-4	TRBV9	CASSVASANEKLFF
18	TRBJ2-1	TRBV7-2	CASSYPLAGGQSYNEQFF
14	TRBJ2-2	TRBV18	CASSPETATGELFF
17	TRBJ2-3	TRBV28	CASSLRSGGDYTDTQYF
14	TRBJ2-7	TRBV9	CASSRGQPSYEQYF
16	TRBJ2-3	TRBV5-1	CASSLVTSGSTDTQYF
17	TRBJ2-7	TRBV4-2	CASSQDGRGHRPYEQYF
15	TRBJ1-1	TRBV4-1	CASSQDRGRNTEAFF
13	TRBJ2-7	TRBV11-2	CASSFRPTYEQYF
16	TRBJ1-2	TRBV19	CASSSDPRRANYGYTF
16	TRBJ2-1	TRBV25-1	CANSELGLAPNNEQFF
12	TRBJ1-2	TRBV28	CASSLGNYGYTF
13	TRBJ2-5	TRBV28	CASSLFTGETQYF
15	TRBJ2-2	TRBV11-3	CASSSSLQNTGELFF
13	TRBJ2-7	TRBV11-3	CASSSGPSYEQYF
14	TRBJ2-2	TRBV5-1	CASSLAGGTGELFF
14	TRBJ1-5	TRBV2	CASSGTGSNQPQHF
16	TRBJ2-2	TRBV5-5	CASSRDLRRHTGELFF
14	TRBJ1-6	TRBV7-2	CASSWGQYNSPLHF
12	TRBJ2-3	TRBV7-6	CASRGETDTQYF
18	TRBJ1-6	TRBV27	CASSFSLQGASYNSPLHF
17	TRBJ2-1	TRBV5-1	CASSAAGTYGLRDEQFF
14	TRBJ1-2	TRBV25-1	CASSEYSGFDGYTF
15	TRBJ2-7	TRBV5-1	CASSFLSGPSYEQYF
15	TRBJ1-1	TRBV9	CASSVDPGLNTEAFF
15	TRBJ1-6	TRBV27	CASSSPDSYNSPLHF
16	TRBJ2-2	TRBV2	CARHAGTAANTGELFF
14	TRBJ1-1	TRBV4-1	CASSQDLGNTEAFF
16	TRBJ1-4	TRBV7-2	CASSIRQGGSGEKLFF
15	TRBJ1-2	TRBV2	CASSEAAGIGGARTF
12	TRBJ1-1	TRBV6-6	CASFHGNTEAFF
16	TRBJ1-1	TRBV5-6	CASTYGTGRLNTEAFF
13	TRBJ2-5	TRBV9	CASSALYRQTQYF
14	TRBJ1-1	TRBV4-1	CASSHSNRETEAFF
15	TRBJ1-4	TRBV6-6	CASSYSGGEGEKLFF
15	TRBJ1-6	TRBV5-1	CASGLTGGGNSPLHF
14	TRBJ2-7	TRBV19	CASSKGQVGYEQYF
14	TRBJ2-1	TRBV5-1	CASSYSGNYNEQFF
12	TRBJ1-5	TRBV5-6	CASSLNNQPQHF
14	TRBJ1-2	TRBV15	CATSTEGLDYGYTF